This T cell receptor (beta chain) was sequenced for a study of blood T cells in healthy people across ages. General study points: Relative to aged donors, long-lived donors carried more naive CD4+ cells and displayed higher diversity.

Primers used in a second PCR of about 6 to 12 cycles were a sample-barcoded 5' primer and a J-beta primer mix. Any given sample supplied a minimum of 3 million CDR3-containing paired-end reads. TCRdb reanalysed the 5' RACE reads using MiXCR and keeps one entry per CDR3 protein. The sample holds about 1.4 million distinct CDR3 sequences, almost 60% seen once. Details on this clonotype: Antigen unknown.

Germline-derived CDR1 and CDR2 are MNHEY and SVGEGT. Losses at the gene ends were 0 bases for V and 3 bases for J; bases not matched to a gene: 5. This CDR3 is 16 amino acids long. The sample was blood. The V call is TRBV6-2 or TRBV6-3, the J call TRBJ2-1, with 7 bases identical to TRBD2. The receptor's source is a man aged 18 to 29 in good health. CDR3 DNA sequence: TGTGCCAGCAGTTACTCGGCGGGGGAGGTCTACAATGAGCAGTTCTTC. Protein sequence: CASSYSAGEVYNEQFF.